Listed below are T cell receptor beta chains from one sample, sequenced in a study of blood T cell repertoires in COVID-19. Method: immunoSEQ multiplex PCR; TCRdb's copy keeps in-frame clones and lacks some. The sample lists under 300,000 clones; roughly 85% were seen once. The sequenced sample consisted of peripheral blood. Receptor source: an older woman with acute or convalescent COVID-19. Each CDR3 is given without its conserved first and last residue.

j_call v_call cdr3_aa
TRBJ2-1 TRBV5-1 ASSSTGTDYNEQF
TRBJ1-2 TRBV6-1 ASSELGLRRTANYGYT
TRBJ2-7 TRBV28 ASRRQGASYEQY
TRBJ2-7 TRBV6-2/TRBV6-3 ASSYPGTGTYEQY
TRBJ2-7 TRBV4-2 ASSQEPGQGYEQY
TRBJ1-2 TRBV2 ASSEALGAGGYT
TRBJ1-1 TRBV19 ASSYGMRGVNTEAF
TRBJ2-3 TRBV14 ASSQGRGRADTQY
TRBJ1-3 TRBV30 AWSVGRAGVHTIY
TRBJ2-5 TRBV29-1 SVGGRAGGPQETQY
TRBJ1-6 TRBV27 ASTRQGLDSPLH
TRBJ2-2 TRBV5-1 ASSLASGELF
TRBJ2-2 TRBV11-3 ASSPSGGYTGELF
TRBJ1-5 TRBV19 ASKGGSPLGNQPQH
TRBJ2-7 TRBV7-9 ASSHEGYPYEQY
TRBJ2-7 TRBV11-2 ASSKGQQSGEQY
TRBJ1-3 TRBV7-2 ASSLGSGVGNTIY
TRBJ1-1 TRBV21-1 ASSKEGGGEAF
TRBJ1-1 TRBV18 ASSQDRGTEAF
TRBJ1-6 TRBV19 ASNLDNQQDSPLH
TRBJ2-3 TRBV9 ASSPIGGRGSTDTQY
TRBJ1-4 TRBV5-1 ASSLGQALGVGLF
TRBJ1-2 TRBV5-1 ASSSSSGSYGYT
TRBJ1-3 TRBV3-1/TRBV3-2 ASRPDRARNTIY